This passage covers 14 T cell receptor beta chains from one sample sequenced in a study of tumor and adjacent non-tumor tissue in lung cancer (dated by TCRdb to 2016 to 2019). Library generation was performed with multiplex PCR. The run used an Illumina HiSeq 2500. Following protocols modified from ARM-PCR, the researchers constructed TCRbeta libraries through three rounds of nested PCR with primers (Table S4). Using fastp at Q25 and MiXCR, TCRdb reprocessed the public reads and kept productive beta chains. Rows are unified per CDR3 protein, each entry keeping the most common DNA and genes. Within this sample are roughly 220,000 distinct CDR3 sequences, with less than 80% of them counted one time only. The ten largest clones add up to about 25% of the sample. Bulk unsorted tissue served as the source for RNA extraction, and RNA quality was assessed using a NanoDrop ND-1000 and an Agilent 2100. Specimen: lung tumor tissue. The receptors derive from a man between 60 and 70 years old with non-small cell lung cancer.

Concerning this clonotype itself: Given a much more abundant clone one base away, this may be a read error. V usage is TRBV12-3 or TRBV12-4 and J usage is TRBJ2-5; either TRBD1 or TRBD2 may supply D (5 bases each). This CDR3 contains 14 residues. The CDR3 DNA follows: TGTGCCAGCACTTTAGGCCTGGGGACGGAGACCCAGTACTTC. It yields the protein CASTLGLGTETQYF.

This clonotype was seen ten or more times. V is TRBV6-1 and J is TRBJ2-2; 10 bases are a match to TRBD1. Germline lookup yields CDR1 MNHNS and CDR2 SASEGT. This CDR3 comprises 15 residues. Trimming took 6 bases from V and 5 from J; bases not matched to a gene: 6. As DNA, the CDR3 is TGTGCCAGCAGAGCGGGACAGGGGAATACCGGGGAGCTGTTTTTT. It is translated as CASRAGQGNTGELFF.

Concerning this clonotype itself: A junction boundary mismatches the germline segment, possibly from a read error. The chain couples TRBV6-1 to TRBJ2-7, with D perhaps assigned TRBD1 or TRBD2 (5 bases each). Germline CDR1 is MNHNS and CDR2 is SASEGT. The CDR3 consists of 14 residues. In DNA form, the CDR3 reads TGTGCTAGCAGTGAATCGCTAGAGGGGAACGAGCAGTACTTC. Translated: CASSESLEGNEQYF.

The chain links TRBV30 to TRBJ1-2; D gene ambiguous. CDR3 length: 15 amino acids. Germline V CDR1 and CDR2: GTSNPN, SVGIG (reference sequence). Trimming stripped 2 bases from V and 1 base from J, with 14 bases between. In DNA, the CDR3 is TGTGCCTGGAGTCCCAGGCGGCAGTATAACTATGGCTACACCTTC. It specifies CAWSPRRQYNYGYTF.

The table lists this clonotype with many counts. V usage is TRBV12-3 or TRBV12-4 and J usage is TRBJ1-2, with D possibly TRBD1 on 6 matching bases. With 2 bases removed from V and 10 bases from J, the gap between germline ends came to 14 bases. The CDR3 extends over 13 amino acids. The CDR3: CASSLIGGRAYTF. CDR3 coding DNA: TGTGCCAGCAGTTTAATAGGGGGGCGAGCCTACACCTTC.

Notes on this clonotype: At one of its ends the junction is not consistent with the germline gene, which may arise from a read error. V and J are TRBV11-2 and TRBJ2-2; D gene unclear. The CDR3 runs to 16 residues. Germline CDR1 and CDR2: SGHAT and FQNNGV. The CDR3 reads CASSLDGPDGTRELFF. In DNA, the CDR3 is TGTGCCAGCAGCTTAGACGGGCCCGACGGCACCCGGGAGCTGTTTTTT.

In regard to this clonotype: The CDR3 carries no conserved terminal phenylalanine or tryptophan, so it likely arises from a read error. It is unclear where the CDR3 begins or ends on the DNA, so no DNA is shown, and the CDR3 is as TCRdb lists it. The rearrangement links TRBV7-8 to TRBJ2-3; TRBD1 is taken as the D call from the table, unchecked against the DNA. Looked up from germline, CDR1 is SGHVS and CDR2 is FQNEAQ. The CDR3 region is 17 residues in length, termini included. The CDR3 spells CASSSHKYRRHTDTEYL.

Of note for this clonotype: One end of the junction fails to match germline, which may point to a read error. The V and J genes are TRBV5-4 and TRBJ2-4; TRBD1 matches 7 bases. Germline loops: CDR1 SGHNT, CDR2 YYREEE (reference sequence). CDR3 size: 14 residues. CDR3 residues: CASGLTGAKNIQYF. DNA of the CDR3: TGCGCCAGCGGCTTGACAGGGGCCAAAAACATTCAGTACTTC.

With respect to this clonotype: Mismatch with germline at one junction end may stem from a read error. The rearrangement uses TRBV20-1 and TRBJ1-2; D is perhaps TRBD1 (6 bases). The CDR3 is 14 residues long. CDR1 is DFQATT, CDR2 SNEGSKA, per germline (reference sequence). CDR3 in DNA: TGCAGTGTTAGAGATATCAACAGGGTCTCTGGCTACACCTTC. It specifies CSVRDINRVSGYTF.

Turning to this clonotype: This may stem from a read error, because a much larger clone lies one nucleotide away. The chain combines TRBV11-3 with TRBJ1-1; D gene unclear. Germline V gene lookup returns CDR1 SGHNT and CDR2 YENEEA. V lost 9 bases and J 1 base, leaving 15 bases between the germline ends. The CDR3 runs to 14 residues. CDR3: CARRLSGPNTEAFF. The CDR3 DNA is TGTGCCAGGCGACTGAGTGGCCCGAACACTGAAGCTTTCTTT. Together with reference TRBV11-3 and TRBJ1-1, the CDR3 gives the full variable domain: EAGVVQSPRYKIIEKKQPVAFWCNPISGHNTLYWYLQNLGQGPELLIRYENEEAVDDSQLPKDRFSAERLKGVDSTLKIQPAELGDSAVYLCARRLSGPNTEAFFGQGTRLTVV.

This chain joins TRBV20-1 and TRBJ1-5; 7 nucleotides match TRBD1. The CDR3 runs to 17 residues. The V gene's germline CDR1 is DFQATT and CDR2 SNEGSKA (reference sequence). The V and J ends lost 2 bases and 2 bases, in that order; junction bases with no gene match: 12. Here the CDR3 DNA reads TGCAGTGCTAGAAGGGACAGTGTAGGGTTTGGCAATCAGCCCCAGCATTTT. Translating gives CSARRDSVGFGNQPQHF.

By sample fraction, this clonotype is medium-sized (0.01 to 0.1%). The chain carries TRBV11-2 and TRBJ1-4; D uncertain. V dropped 2 bases and J dropped 6 bases, with 13 bases sitting between them. Germline CDR1 is SGHAT and CDR2 is FQNNGV. The CDR3 consists of 15 residues. CDR3 DNA sequence: TGTGCCAGCAGCTTAATTGGTTGGGCTGATGAAAAACTGTTTTTT. This sequence encodes CASSLIGWADEKLFF. The entire variable domain, with the rest obtained from reference TRBV11-2 and TRBJ1-4, is as follows: EAGVAQSPRYKIIEKRQSVAFWCNPISGHATLYWYQQILGQGPKLLIQFQNNGVVDDSQLPKDRFSAERLKGVDSTLKIQPAKLEDSAVYLCASSLIGWADEKLFFGSGTQLSVL.

The V gene is TRBV29-1, the J gene TRBJ1-1; 8 nucleotides align to TRBD1. This CDR3 has 13 amino acids. V lost 8 bases to trimming and J lost 2 bases; unmatched junction nucleotides: 7. The germline V gene has CDR1 SQVTM and CDR2 ANQGSEA. CDR3 bases: TGCAGCACTGACAGGGGAAAAAACACTGAAGCTTTCTTT. Its protein product is CSTDRGKNTEAFF.

This clonotype appeared a few times. This sequence joins TRBV4-3 and TRBJ1-5; the D gene is possibly TRBD1 (5 bases). Germline V CDR1 and CDR2: LGHNA, YSLEER. The CDR3 is 13 residues long. The ends were cut back, 0 bases at V and 7 bases at J, with 7 bases in the middle. The CDR3 sequence is CASSQDYRQPQHF. Here the CDR3 DNA reads TGCGCCAGCAGCCAAGATTACAGGCAGCCCCAGCATTTT.